A selection of T cell receptor beta chains follows, all from one sample in a study of beta chain features in type 1 diabetes. Libraries were prepared by immunoSEQ multiplex PCR; TCRdb keeps only in-frame clonotypes and omits some of them. The table shows 130,000 to 150,000 clones, with about 8.7% occurring only once. The sequencing sample was made of central memory CD4+ T cells from blood. The receptors derive from a man aged 18 to 29 in good health. Both conserved end residues are part of each CDR3. A D gene is named only where the DNA matches it firmly. Where a row states a size, it is once, few, many or the class of an expanded clone; other rows omit it.

j_gene,len,abundance,d_gene,v_gene,CDR3nt,CDR3aa
TRBJ1-5,13,few,.,TRBV4-2,TGTGCCAGCAGCCAAGATGAGACAAAGCCCCAGCATTTT,CASSQDETKPQHF
TRBJ1-2,14,.,TRBD1,TRBV6-6,TGTGCCAGCAGCCCAGGACAGGGAACCTATGGCTACACCTTC,CASSPGQGTYGYTF
TRBJ1-2,13,.,.,TRBV28,TGTGCCAGTGAGACAGGAGTCTCCTATGGCTACACCTTC,CASETGVSYGYTF
TRBJ1-6,14,many,TRBD1,TRBV7-3,TGTGCCAGCAGTCCTACAGGGGAAAATTCACCCCTCCACTTT,CASSPTGENSPLHF
TRBJ2-1,16,.,.,TRBV30,TGTGCCTGGAGTGTACTTGGGGGAGGTTTCAACAATGAGCAGTTCTTC,CAWSVLGGGFNNEQFF
TRBJ2-1,13,few,.,TRBV6-5,TGTGCCAGCAGTTACGGACAGATCGGTGAGCAGTTCTTC,CASSYGQIGEQFF
TRBJ2-7,14,.,.,TRBV11-2,TGTGCCAGCAGACACAGCTACAGCTCCTACGAGCAGTACTTC,CASRHSYSSYEQYF
TRBJ1-1,11,.,.,TRBV6-5,TGTGCCAGCAGACAGGGTTTTGAAGCTTTCTTT,CASRQGFEAFF
TRBJ2-7,14,few,.,TRBV10-1,TGCGCCAGCAGTCCAGAGCCAGGGGCGAGGGAGCAGTACTTC,CASSPEPGAREQYF
TRBJ2-1,14,.,.,TRBV6-4,TGTGCCAGCAGTGTAGCCAGCTCCTACAATGAGCAGTTCTTC,CASSVASSYNEQFF
TRBJ2-3,13,few,.,TRBV29-1,TGCAGCGTTGTCCCAGGGGTGGGGGATACGCAGTATTTT,CSVVPGVGDTQYF
TRBJ2-3,12,few,.,TRBV28,TGTGCCAGCAGCCCATTCACAGATACGCAGTATTTT,CASSPFTDTQYF
TRBJ2-4,14,.,.,TRBV4-1,TGCGCCAGCAGCCAAGTCGCAGGGGCGAACATTCAGTACTTC,CASSQVAGANIQYF
TRBJ2-7,15,.,TRBD1,TRBV6-6,TGTGCCAGCAGTTACGGGGACAGGCGGACCTACGAGCAGTACTTC,CASSYGDRRTYEQYF
TRBJ2-7,16,few,.,TRBV4-3,TGCGCCAGCAGCCAAGACGCCTCGGGAATGATCTACGAGCAGTACTTC,CASSQDASGMIYEQYF
TRBJ1-3,12,.,TRBD1,TRBV30,TGTGCCTGGAGTTCGACAGGGAGAGCCATATATTTT,CAWSSTGRAIYF
TRBJ1-6,15,few,TRBD1,TRBV6-6,TGTGCCAGCAGTTCGACAACAGGGGACGATTCACCCCTCCACTTT,CASSSTTGDDSPLHF
TRBJ1-5,16,.,TRBD1,TRBV28,TGTGCCAGCATCCCCCGACAGGGGCGTAGTGGAAGGCCCCAGCATTTT,CASIPRQGRSGRPQHF
TRBJ2-5,16,many,.,TRBV15,TGTGCCACCAGCAGAGATCTTGGCAGGAGCGGGGAGACCCAGTACTTC,CATSRDLGRSGETQYF
TRBJ2-7,15,few,TRBD1,TRBV19,TGTGCCAGTAGGCGCGACAGGGGGGAATTCAACGAGCAGTACTTC,CASRRDRGEFNEQYF
TRBJ2-5,13,few,.,TRBV19,TGTGCCAGTAGAGACAGGGGAGGGGAGACCCAGTACTTC,CASRDRGGETQYF
TRBJ1-1,14,few,.,TRBV6-6,TGTGCCAGCAGTTACCCCTCAGGGAACACTGAAGCTTTCTTT,CASSYPSGNTEAFF
TRBJ2-5,13,.,.,TRBV6-1,TGTGCCAGCAGTGTCAGGACACAAGAGACCCAGTACTTC,CASSVRTQETQYF
TRBJ1-6,15,.,.,TRBV4-2,TGTGCCAGCAGCCCCCTCCGGGTTGAAAATTCACCCCTCCACTTT,CASSPLRVENSPLHF
TRBJ1-1,14,many,TRBD1,TRBV29-1,TGCAGCGGAAGGGACAGGGGGGCGAACACTGAAGCTTTCTTT,CSGRDRGANTEAFF
TRBJ2-7,19,.,.,TRBV7-9,TGTGCCAGCAGCTTAGGTAGCGGCCCAGGGTCCCTCTACAGCGCCCGGCAGTACTTC,CASSLGSGPGSLYSARQYF
TRBJ1-2,12,.,.,TRBV5-1,TGCGCCAGCAGCTTGGGACAGTATGGCTACACCTTC,CASSLGQYGYTF